This T cell receptor (beta chain) was retrieved from a study of blood T cell repertoires in COVID-19. Background on the study: The samples span acute and convalescent COVID-19 from the United States, Italy and Spain. Sources were T cells, B-cell-depleted T cells, or PBMCs; the material itself was cDNA or gDNA.

There are 14 residues in the CDR3. The V gene lost 4 bases and the J gene lost 3 bases, with 13 bases spanning the gap. The germline V gene has CDR1 SGHDT and CDR2 YYEEEE. Original data processing: Nucleated cell number was recorded as an estimate derived from reference gene primer amplification. This table comes from immunoSEQ multiplex PCR, and its TCRdb copy is limited to in-frame clones, with some not included. That table supplies the V and J calls and clone size; D and trimming were determined from the DNA. The table records 150,000 to 200,000 clones, around four fifths of them present only once.

The sequence was obtained from a woman in her sixties with acute or convalescent COVID-19. Sequenced: peripheral blood. The chain joins TRBV5-6 to TRBJ1-2, with D possibly TRBD1 on 6 matching bases. DNA for the CDR3: TGTGCCAGCAGCCGGCGAGGGGGGGACTATGGCTACACCTTC. Amino acids: CASSRRGGDYGYTF.